This T cell receptor (beta chain) was captured in a study of blood T cell repertoires in COVID-19. On the study more broadly: PBMCs, B-cell-depleted T cells, or T cells provided the cDNA or gDNA that made up the material.

Participants were aged roughly 18 to 100 years from roughly 26 US areas. TCRdb's copy holds only in-frame clones and misses some; the assay was immunoSEQ multiplex PCR. The top ten clones hold 10% to 15% of a sample with roughly 180,000 clones, roughly four fifths of them seen once. The sequence came from a man in his forties who had recovered from COVID-19. The material sequenced was PBMCs or T cells enriched from blood (not recorded which).

For the CDR3, the DNA is TGTGCCAGCAGTTCCGGGACAGGATTTCACGAGCAGTACGTC. It codes for CASSSGTGFHEQYV. The chain uses TRBV5-5 and TRBJ2-7; 8 bases agree with TRBD1. With 5 bases clipped from V and 5 bases from J, the junction kept 9 bases outside the gene matches. The CDR3 covers 14 residues. Germline-derived CDR1 and CDR2 are SGHKS and YYEKEE (reference sequence).